The clone carrying this T cell receptor (beta chain) has just a few counts. With a J-beta primer mix and a sample-barcoded 5' primer, a second PCR ran roughly 7 to 11 cycles. TCRdb analysed the 5' RACE reads with MiXCR anew, one entry per CDR3 protein. The table lists over a million distinct CDR3 sequences, around 39% of them singletons. The sample belongs to a study of blood T cells in healthy people across ages. Study overall: For every two T cells, template switching captured about one barcoded beta molecule.

The CDR3 is 16 amino acids. The V and J ends lost 4 bases and 2 bases, in that order; junction bases with no gene match: 6. Germline V gene sequence: CDR1 SGHRS, CDR2 YFSETQ. The sequence came from a woman between 18 and 30 years old in good health. The specimen was blood. V usage is TRBV5-1 and J usage is TRBJ2-7; 13 nucleotides align to TRBD2. CDR3 DNA sequence: TGCGCCAGCAGCCCAGGGACTAGCGGGGCGACCTACGAGCAGTACTTC. Protein sequence: CASSPGTSGATYEQYF.